The entry that follows covers one T cell receptor beta chain sequence. No antigen is known for it. CDR1 is SGHRS, CDR2 YFSETQ, per germline. The CDR3 totals 14 residues. V gave up 4 bases and J gave up 4 bases, with 13 bases separating them. TRB rearrangements spanning V, D and J were amplified using mixed TRB-A/B primers. TCRdb re-called the multiplex PCR reads through MiXCR, storing one row per CDR3 protein. Of about 2,800 distinct CDR3 sequences listed, approximately 23% are singletons. This specimen belongs to a study of T cell repertoires in aging, cancer and after chemotherapy. Study-level information: Pre- and post-chemotherapy samples were paired from glioblastoma patients treated with temozolomide-based therapy. Study-wide findings and caveats: Rebound thymic output was suggested by rising median generation probability during chemotherapy in each cancer cohort. Untreated cancer patients had significantly lower blood TCR diversity than age-matched healthy donors. In healthy donors, age-related TCR diversity loss mainly reflected lost richness.

TCR beta rearrangements were amplified from peripheral blood genomic DNA. The rearrangement links TRBV5-1 to TRBJ2-3; weak D call: TRBD2 (5 bases). The sample was blood. This TCR was recovered from a human donor with a solid tumor. CDR3 in amino acids: CASSLGDYADTQYF. In DNA, the CDR3 is TGCGCCAGCAGCCTCGGGGATTACGCAGATACGCAGTATTTT.